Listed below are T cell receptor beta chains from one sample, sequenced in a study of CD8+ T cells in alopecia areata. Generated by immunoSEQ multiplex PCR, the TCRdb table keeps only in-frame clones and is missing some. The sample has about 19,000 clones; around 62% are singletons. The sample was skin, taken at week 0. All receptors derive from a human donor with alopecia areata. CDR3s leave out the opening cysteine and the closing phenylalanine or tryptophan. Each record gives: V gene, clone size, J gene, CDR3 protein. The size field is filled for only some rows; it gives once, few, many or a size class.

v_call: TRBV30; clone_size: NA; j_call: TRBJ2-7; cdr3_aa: AWSGPRTGRPYEQY
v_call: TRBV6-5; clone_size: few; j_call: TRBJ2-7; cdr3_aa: ASSQFQGEQY
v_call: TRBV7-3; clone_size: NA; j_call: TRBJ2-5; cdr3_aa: ASSSILGETQY
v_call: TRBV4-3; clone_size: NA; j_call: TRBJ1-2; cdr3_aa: ASSQDLGQVDYGYT
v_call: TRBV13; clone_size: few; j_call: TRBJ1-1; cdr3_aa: ASSLLGLGPLAF
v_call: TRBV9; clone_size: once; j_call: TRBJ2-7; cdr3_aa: ASSVGSGVYYEQY
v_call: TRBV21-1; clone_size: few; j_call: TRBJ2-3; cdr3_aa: ASSKASSGRPYRTDTQY
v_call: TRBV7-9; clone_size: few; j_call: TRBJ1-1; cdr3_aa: ASSFHSNTEAF
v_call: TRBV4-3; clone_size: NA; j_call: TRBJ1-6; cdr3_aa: ASSQSEGGVSPLH
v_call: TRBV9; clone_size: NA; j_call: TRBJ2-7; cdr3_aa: ASSVAVGEAYEQY
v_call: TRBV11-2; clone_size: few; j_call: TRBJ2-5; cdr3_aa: ASSLGLMQETQY
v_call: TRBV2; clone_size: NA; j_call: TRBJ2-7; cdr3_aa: ASRMADEQY
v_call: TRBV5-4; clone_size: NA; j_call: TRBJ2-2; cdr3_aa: ASSLKGLDTGELF
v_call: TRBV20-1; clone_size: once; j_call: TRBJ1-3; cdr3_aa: SARKGNTIY
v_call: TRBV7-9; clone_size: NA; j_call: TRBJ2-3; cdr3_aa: ASSSPRWGEDTQY
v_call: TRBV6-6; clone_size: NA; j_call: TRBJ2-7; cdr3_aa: ASSYSTSYEQY
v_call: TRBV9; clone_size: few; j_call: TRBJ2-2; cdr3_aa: ASSLGTGELF
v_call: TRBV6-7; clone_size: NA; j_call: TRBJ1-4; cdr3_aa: ASSYSIETPDVEKLF
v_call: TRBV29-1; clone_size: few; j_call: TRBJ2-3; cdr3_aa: SVEFGDTQY
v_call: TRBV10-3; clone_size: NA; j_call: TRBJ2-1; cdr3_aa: AIAGASGHPSDEQF
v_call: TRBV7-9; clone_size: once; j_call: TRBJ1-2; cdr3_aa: ASRPLGYGYT
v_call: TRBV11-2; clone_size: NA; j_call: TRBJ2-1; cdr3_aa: ASSATSGGAYNEQF
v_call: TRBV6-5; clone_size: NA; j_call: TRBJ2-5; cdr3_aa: ASSYGGTGGETQY
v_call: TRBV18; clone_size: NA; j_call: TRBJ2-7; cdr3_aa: ASSRIPSGQGESYEQY
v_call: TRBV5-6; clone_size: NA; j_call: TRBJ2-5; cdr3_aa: ASSSPWGTQRETQY
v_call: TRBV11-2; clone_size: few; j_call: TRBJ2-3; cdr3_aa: ASSLRGGNTQY
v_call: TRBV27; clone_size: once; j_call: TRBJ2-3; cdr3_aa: ASSWIGGVDTQY
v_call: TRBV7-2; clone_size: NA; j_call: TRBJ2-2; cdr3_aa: ASSPTPFKPGELF
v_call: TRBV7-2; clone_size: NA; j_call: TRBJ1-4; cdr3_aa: ASSRERWTNEKLF
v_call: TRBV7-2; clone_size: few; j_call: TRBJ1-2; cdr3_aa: ASSLVFLPAQGGYT
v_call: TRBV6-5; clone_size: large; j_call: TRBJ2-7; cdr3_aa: ASSLSLAGGDEQY
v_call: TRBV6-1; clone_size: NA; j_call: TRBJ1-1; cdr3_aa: ASSEPGGMNTEAF
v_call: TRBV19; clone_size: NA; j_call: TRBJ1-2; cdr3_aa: ASTPTGANYGYT
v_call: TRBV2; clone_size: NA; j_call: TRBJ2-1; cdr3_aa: ASRTGFHNEQF
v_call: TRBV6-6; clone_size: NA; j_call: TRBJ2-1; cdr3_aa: ASSTGQGAVNEQF
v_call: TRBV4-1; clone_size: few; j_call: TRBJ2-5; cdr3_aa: ASSHLAGGEEETQY
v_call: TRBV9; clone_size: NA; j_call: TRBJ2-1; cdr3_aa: ASSVGATGAYNEQF
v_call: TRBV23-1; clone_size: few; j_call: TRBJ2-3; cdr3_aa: ASSPHQRGGTDTQY
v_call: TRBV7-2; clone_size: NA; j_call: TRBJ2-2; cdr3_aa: ASSPGTGGTGELF